This T cell receptor (beta chain) is drawn from a study of blood T cells in healthy people across ages. About the research overall: Researchers report that template switching captured about one barcoded beta molecule per two T cells.

A J-beta primer mix and a sample-barcoded 5' primer were used in a second PCR of roughly 7 to 12 cycles. TCRdb used MiXCR to reprocess the 5' RACE reads, holding one entry per CDR3 protein. The sample carries 870,000 or so distinct CDR3 sequences, about 28% recorded once. General study findings and limits: Roughly linear declines in TCR beta diversity per million T cells occurred with age.

This clonotype was found many times. The antigen is undetermined. The CDR3 is made up of 14 amino acids. V shed 2 bases and J 5 bases; nucleotides not matched to a gene: 4. Germline V gives CDR1 KGHSH, CDR2 LQKENI. The rearrangement uses TRBV18 and TRBJ2-5; TRBD1 agrees at 8 bases. This clonotype was obtained from an elderly woman in good health. The sequencing sample was made of blood. Here the CDR3 reads CASSPKTGEETQYF. The DNA of the CDR3 is TGTGCCAGCTCACCAAAGACAGGGGAGGAGACCCAGTACTTC.